A few counts support the clone carrying this TCR beta chain. Its antigen is as yet unknown. V dropped 8 bases and J dropped 5 bases, with 15 bases sitting between them. CDR3 length: 12 amino acids. CDR1 SQVTM and CDR2 ANQGSEA come from the germline V gene. TCRdb recomputed calls from the 5' RACE reads with MiXCR, one row per CDR3 protein. The table lists fewer than 450,000 distinct CDR3 sequences, 21% of them singletons. The sample originates from a study of T-cell memory formation after mild COVID-19. Study overall: TCR clusters showed largely donor specificity. General study results and limits: The study found balanced CD4/CD8 in clones contracting day 15 to 85 and a CD4+ lean in later expanders. CD4+ clones that contracted lay mainly in CM and EM; CD8+ ones lay in EMRA. Pre-infection memory carried some responding clones, suggesting that cross-reactive memory joined.

The rearrangement uses TRBV29-1 and TRBJ2-5; D unclear. The sample consisted of PBMCs or a T cell subset sorted from them (not recorded which). The TCR originated in an adult woman who had mild COVID-19 (a few samples of this study predate the infection). Cell type and time point are not known. CDR3 amino acids: CSTLDLGETQYF. The DNA for the CDR3 is TGCAGCACCCTAGACCTGGGGGAGACCCAGTACTTC.